This is a list of T cell receptor beta chains from one sample in a study of post-analysis software for immune sequencing data. In TCRdb, the PCR reads were re-called with MiXCR into one record per CDR3 protein. The data show fewer than 600,000 distinct CDR3 sequences, with under 55% seen just once and 12% held by the top ten. Sequencing used blood. Source of these receptors: a girl aged 10 to 17 with multiple sclerosis. CDR3s include the opening cysteine and the closing phenylalanine or tryptophan. The D gene is left open where the match is weak. Clone size is shown for a subset of rows, as once, few, many or a class of expanded clone.

V gene,J gene,D gene,clone size,CDR3 protein,CDR3 DNA
TRBV5-1,TRBJ1-5,NA,NA,CASSLEGRQETQHF,TGCGCCAGCAGCTTGGAGGGGCGTCAAGAGACCCAGCATTTT
TRBV9,TRBJ2-1,NA,NA,CASSVQGLDYNEQFF,TGTGCCAGCAGCGTACAGGGACTCGACTACAATGAGCAGTTCTTC
TRBV20-1,TRBJ1-2,NA,few,CTPQGYYGYTF,TGCACCCCTCAGGGGTACTATGGCTACACCTTC
TRBV5-5,TRBJ2-5,NA,NA,CASSSGSAGQETQYF,TGTGCCAGCAGCTCCGGGTCCGCTGGCCAAGAGACCCAGTACTTC
TRBV27,TRBJ2-7,NA,NA,CASRGGAGTYEQYF,TGTGCCAGCAGGGGGGGGGCAGGCACCTACGAGCAGTACTTC
TRBV5-1,TRBJ2-1,NA,few,CASSLAGDENEQFF,TGCGCCAGCAGCTTGGCGGGCGACGAAAATGAGCAGTTCTTC
TRBV10-2,TRBJ2-7,TRBD2,NA,CAGAQSSGRAGDEQYF,TGCGCCGGGGCTCAATCTAGCGGGAGGGCCGGGGACGAGCAGTACTTC
TRBV7-8,TRBJ2-1,NA,many,CASSPPVGDEQFF,TGTGCCAGCAGCCCGCCCGTCGGGGATGAGCAGTTCTTC
TRBV7-2,TRBJ2-3,NA,many,CASSFGGGTDTQYF,TGTGCCAGCAGCTTTGGGGGAGGCACAGATACGCAGTATTTT
TRBV14,TRBJ2-1,TRBD2,NA,CASSQGLGLARNEQFF,TGTGCCAGCAGCCAAGGACTTGGACTAGCGCGGAATGAGCAGTTCTTC
TRBV28,TRBJ2-1,TRBD1,NA,CASSARTGSVNEQFF,TGTGCCAGCAGCGCCCGGACAGGGTCGGTTAATGAGCAGTTCTTC
TRBV20-1,TRBJ2-5,TRBD2,NA,CSASSGSELETQYF,TGCAGTGCTAGTAGCGGGAGCGAATTGGAGACCCAGTACTTC
TRBV7-6,TRBJ2-1,TRBD2,few,CASSSGTSLLFEQFF,TGTGCCAGCAGCTCCGGGACTAGCTTGTTATTCGAGCAGTTCTTC
TRBV12-3/TRBV12-4,TRBJ1-1,NA,once,CASSFRRLVGTEAFF,TGTGCCAGCAGTTTCAGGAGACTCGTGGGGACTGAAGCTTTCTTT
TRBV10-2,TRBJ2-3,NA,NA,CASRENQGSGDTQYF,TGCGCCAGCAGAGAAAACCAGGGATCGGGGGATACGCAGTATTTT
TRBV7-2,TRBJ1-2,NA,many,CASSYPGQGGYTF,TGTGCCAGCAGCTATCCGGGACAAGGTGGCTACACCTTC
TRBV7-9,TRBJ2-4,NA,NA,CASSPLSGETRYF,TGTGCCAGCAGCCCCTTGTCGGGAGAGACCCGGTACTTC
TRBV19,TRBJ1-6,NA,NA,CASSFTDSGTYNSPLHF,TGTGCCAGTAGTTTTACGGACAGTGGGACCTATAATTCACCCCTCCACTTT
TRBV18,TRBJ2-1,TRBD2,NA,CASSPPTSGRATNEQFF,TGTGCCAGCTCACCACCGACTAGCGGGAGGGCCACGAATGAGCAGTTCTTC
TRBV14,TRBJ2-4,TRBD2,NA,CASSPRTSSIQYF,TGTGCCAGCAGCCCCCGGACTAGTAGCATTCAGTACTTC
TRBV7-3,TRBJ2-1,TRBD2,NA,CASSSGTSGRRSQETQFF,TGTGCCAGCAGCTCCGGGACTAGCGGGAGAAGATCCCAAGAGACCCAGTTCTTC
TRBV12-3/TRBV12-4,TRBJ2-3,TRBD2,NA,CASSPRREGADTQYF,TGTGCCAGCAGTCCCCGGCGGGAGGGCGCAGATACGCAGTATTTT
TRBV21-1,TRBJ2-7,NA,NA,CASSKREPYEQYF,TGTGCCAGCAGCAAAAGGGAACCTTACGAGCAGTACTTC
TRBV24-1,TRBJ2-1,NA,few,CATSVGDNSYNEQFF,TGTGCCACCAGTGTTGGCGATAACTCCTACAATGAGCAGTTCTTC
TRBV5-1,TRBJ1-5,NA,NA,CASSLEGRDFQPQHF,TGCGCCAGCAGCTTGGAGGGACGGGACTTTCAGCCCCAGCATTTT
TRBV7-2,TRBJ2-1,NA,few,CASRVQEVGNEQFF,TGTGCCAGCAGGGTGCAGGAAGTTGGAAATGAGCAGTTCTTC
TRBV7-9,TRBJ2-1,TRBD2,NA,CASSLAGSNNEQFF,TGTGCCAGCAGCCTAGCGGGAAGTAACAATGAGCAGTTCTTC
TRBV7-8,TRBJ2-5,NA,NA,CASSLGVQVEETQYF,TGTGCCAGCAGCTTAGGAGTTCAGGTAGAAGAGACCCAGTACTTC
TRBV9,TRBJ1-5,NA,NA,CASSVNGDHNQPQHF,TGTGCCAGCAGCGTAAATGGGGACCACAATCAGCCCCAGCATTTT
TRBV6-5,TRBJ2-7,TRBD2,NA,CASSPRTSGDFYEQYF,TGTGCCAGCAGTCCACGGACTAGCGGGGATTTCTACGAGCAGTACTTC
TRBV4-1,TRBJ2-7,TRBD1,few,CASSPQGVTYEQYF,TGCGCCAGCAGCCCCCAGGGGGTAACTTACGAGCAGTACTTC
TRBV7-8,TRBJ2-1,TRBD2,few,CASSLGSSLAERGEQFF,TGTGCCAGCAGCTTAGGAAGTAGTCTAGCGGAGAGGGGTGAGCAGTTCTTC
TRBV12-3/TRBV12-4,TRBJ1-5,TRBD1,NA,CASSPRTGGGGNQPQHF,TGTGCCAGCAGCCCTAGGACAGGGGGCGGCGGCAATCAGCCCCAGCATTTT
TRBV20-1,TRBJ1-4,NA,few,CSASSGGWGGPNEKLFF,TGCAGTGCCAGCTCGGGAGGGTGGGGAGGCCCTAATGAAAAACTGTTTTTT
TRBV29-1,TRBJ2-5,TRBD2,few,CSGGREETQYF,TGCAGCGGGGGGAGGGAAGAGACCCAGTACTTC
TRBV7-3,TRBJ1-2,NA,few,CASSLTPGTEYGYTF,TGTGCCAGCAGCTTAACCCCAGGGACGGAATATGGCTACACCTTC